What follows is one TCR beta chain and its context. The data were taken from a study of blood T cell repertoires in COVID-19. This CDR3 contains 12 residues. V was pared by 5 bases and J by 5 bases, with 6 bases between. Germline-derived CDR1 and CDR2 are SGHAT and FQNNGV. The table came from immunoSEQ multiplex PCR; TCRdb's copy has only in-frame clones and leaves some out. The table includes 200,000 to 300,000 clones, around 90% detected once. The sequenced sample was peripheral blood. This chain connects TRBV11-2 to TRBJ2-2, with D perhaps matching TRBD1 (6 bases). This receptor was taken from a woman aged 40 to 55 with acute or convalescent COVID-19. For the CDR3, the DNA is TGTGCCAGCAGCCAGGGGACCGGGGAGCTGTTTTTT. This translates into CASSQGTGELFF. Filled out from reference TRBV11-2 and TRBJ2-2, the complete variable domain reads EAGVAQSPRYKIIEKRQSVAFWCNPISGHATLYWYQQILGQGPKLLIQFQNNGVVDDSQLPKDRFSAERLKGVDSTLKIQPAKLEDSAVYLCASSQGTGELFFGEGSRLTVL.